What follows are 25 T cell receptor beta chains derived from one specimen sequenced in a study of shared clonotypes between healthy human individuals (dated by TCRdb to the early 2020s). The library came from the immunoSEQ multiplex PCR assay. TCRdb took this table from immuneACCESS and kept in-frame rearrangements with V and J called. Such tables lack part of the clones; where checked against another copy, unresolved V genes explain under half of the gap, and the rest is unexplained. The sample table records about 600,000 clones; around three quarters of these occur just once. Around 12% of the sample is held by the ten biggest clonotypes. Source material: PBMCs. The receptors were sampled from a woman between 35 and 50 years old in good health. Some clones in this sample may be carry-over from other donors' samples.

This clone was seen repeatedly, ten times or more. The chain's CDR3 is CASSEDPGTVTYEQYF. Here the CDR3 DNA reads TGTGCCAGCAGCGAGGATCCCGGGACGGTTACCTACGAGCAGTACTTC. The chain recombines TRBV5-6 with TRBJ2-7, with D perhaps being TRBD1 or TRBD2 (5 bases each). The V gene lost 4 bases and the J gene lost 2 bases, with 19 bases spanning the gap. In germline, CDR1 is SGHDT, CDR2 YYEEEE. CDR3 length: 16 residues. The full variable domain, with the rest looked up from reference TRBV5-6 and TRBJ2-7, is DAGVTQSPTHLIKTRGQQVTLRCSPKSGHDTVSWYQQALGQGPQFIFQYYEEEERQRGNFPDRFSGHQFPNYSSELNVNALLLGDSALYLCASSEDPGTVTYEQYFGPGTRLTVT.

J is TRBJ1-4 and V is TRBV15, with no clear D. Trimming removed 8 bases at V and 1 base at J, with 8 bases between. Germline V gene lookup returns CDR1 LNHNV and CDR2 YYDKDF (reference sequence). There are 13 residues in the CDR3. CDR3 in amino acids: CATSRGTNEKLFF. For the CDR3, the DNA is TGTGCCACCTCACGGGGAACTAATGAAAAACTGTTTTTT.

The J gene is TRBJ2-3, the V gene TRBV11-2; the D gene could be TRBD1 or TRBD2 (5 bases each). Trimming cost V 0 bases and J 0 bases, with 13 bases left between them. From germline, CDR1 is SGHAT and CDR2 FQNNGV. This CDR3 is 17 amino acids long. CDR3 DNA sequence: TGTGCCAGCAGCTTAGATCCGGGGCTTGGTAGCACAGATACGCAGTATTTT. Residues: CASSLDPGLGSTDTQYF. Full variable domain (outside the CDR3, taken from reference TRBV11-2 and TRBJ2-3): EAGVAQSPRYKIIEKRQSVAFWCNPISGHATLYWYQQILGQGPKLLIQFQNNGVVDDSQLPKDRFSAERLKGVDSTLKIQPAKLEDSAVYLCASSLDPGLGSTDTQYFGPGTRLTVL.

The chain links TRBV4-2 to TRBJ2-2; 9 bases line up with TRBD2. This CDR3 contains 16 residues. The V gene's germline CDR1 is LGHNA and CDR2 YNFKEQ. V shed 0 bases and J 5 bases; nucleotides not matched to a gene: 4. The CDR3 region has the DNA TGTGCCAGCAGCCAAGAGATGACTAGCGGTACCGGGGAGCTGTTTTTT. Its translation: CASSQEMTSGTGELFF.

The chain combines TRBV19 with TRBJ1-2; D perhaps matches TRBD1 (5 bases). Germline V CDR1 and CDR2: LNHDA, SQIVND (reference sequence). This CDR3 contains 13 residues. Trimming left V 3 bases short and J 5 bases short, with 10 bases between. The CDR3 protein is CASSMLRGYGYTF. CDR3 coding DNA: TGTGCCAGTAGTATGTTGCGGGGGTATGGCTACACCTTC.

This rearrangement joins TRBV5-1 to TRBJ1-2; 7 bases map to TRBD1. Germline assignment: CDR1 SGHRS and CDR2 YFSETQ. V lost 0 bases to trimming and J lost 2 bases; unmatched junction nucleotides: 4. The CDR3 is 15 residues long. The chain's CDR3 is CASSLDTGQNYGYTF. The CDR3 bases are TGCGCCAGCAGCTTGGATACGGGACAGAACTATGGCTACACCTTC.

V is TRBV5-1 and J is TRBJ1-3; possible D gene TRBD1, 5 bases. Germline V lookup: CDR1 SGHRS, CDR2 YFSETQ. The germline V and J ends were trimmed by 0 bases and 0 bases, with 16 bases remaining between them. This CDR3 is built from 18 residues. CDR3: CASSLEGPAGSSGNTIYF. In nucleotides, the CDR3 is TGCGCCAGCAGCTTGGAAGGCCCCGCAGGGAGCTCTGGAAACACCATATATTTT.

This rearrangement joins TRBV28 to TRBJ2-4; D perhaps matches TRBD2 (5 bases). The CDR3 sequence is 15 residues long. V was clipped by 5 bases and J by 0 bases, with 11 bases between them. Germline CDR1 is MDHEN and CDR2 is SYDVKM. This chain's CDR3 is CASSSGPGAKNIQYF. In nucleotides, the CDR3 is TGTGCCAGCAGTAGCGGTCCTGGAGCCAAAAACATTCAGTACTTC. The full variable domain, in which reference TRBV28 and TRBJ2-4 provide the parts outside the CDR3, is DVKVTQSSRYLVKRTGEKVFLECVQDMDHENMFWYRQDPGLGLRLIYFSYDVKMKEKGDIPEGYSVSREKKERFSLILESASTNQTSMYLCASSSGPGAKNIQYFGAGTRLSVL.

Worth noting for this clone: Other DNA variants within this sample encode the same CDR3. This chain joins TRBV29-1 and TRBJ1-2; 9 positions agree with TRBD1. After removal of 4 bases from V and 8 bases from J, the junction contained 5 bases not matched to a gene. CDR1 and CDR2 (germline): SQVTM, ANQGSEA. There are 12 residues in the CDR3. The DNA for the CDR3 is TGCAGCGTTGGGACAGGGGATACGGGCTACACCTTC. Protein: CSVGTGDTGYTF.

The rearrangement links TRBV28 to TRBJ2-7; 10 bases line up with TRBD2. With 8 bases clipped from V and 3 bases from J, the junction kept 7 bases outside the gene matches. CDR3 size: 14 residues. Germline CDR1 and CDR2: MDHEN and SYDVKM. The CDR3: CASGDSGRDYEQYF. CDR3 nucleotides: TGTGCCAGCGGGGACAGCGGGAGGGACTACGAGCAGTACTTC.

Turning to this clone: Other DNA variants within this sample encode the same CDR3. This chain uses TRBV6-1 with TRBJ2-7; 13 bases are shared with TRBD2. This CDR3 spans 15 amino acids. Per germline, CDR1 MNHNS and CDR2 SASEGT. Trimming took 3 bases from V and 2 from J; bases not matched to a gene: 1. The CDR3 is CASSEGLAGTYEQYF. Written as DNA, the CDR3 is TGTGCCAGCAGTGAGGGACTAGCGGGAACCTACGAGCAGTACTTC.

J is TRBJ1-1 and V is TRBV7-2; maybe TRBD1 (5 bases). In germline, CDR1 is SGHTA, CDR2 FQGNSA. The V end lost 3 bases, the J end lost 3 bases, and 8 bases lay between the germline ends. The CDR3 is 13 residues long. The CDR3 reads CASSFGGYTEAFF. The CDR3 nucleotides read TGTGCCAGCAGCTTCGGGGGGTACACTGAAGCTTTCTTT. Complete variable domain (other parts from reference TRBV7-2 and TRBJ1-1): GAGVSQSPSNKVTEKGKDVELRCDPISGHTALYWYRQSLGQGLEFLIYFQGNSAPDKSGLPSDRFSAERTGGSVSTLTIQRTQQEDSAVYLCASSFGGYTEAFFGQGTRLTVV.

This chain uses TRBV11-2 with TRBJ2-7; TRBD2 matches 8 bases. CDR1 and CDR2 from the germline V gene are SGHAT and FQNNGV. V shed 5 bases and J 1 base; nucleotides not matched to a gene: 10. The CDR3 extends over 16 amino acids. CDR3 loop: CASSRNSGLESYEQYF. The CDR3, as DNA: TGTGCCAGCAGCCGCAACTCGGGACTAGAGTCCTACGAGCAGTACTTC.

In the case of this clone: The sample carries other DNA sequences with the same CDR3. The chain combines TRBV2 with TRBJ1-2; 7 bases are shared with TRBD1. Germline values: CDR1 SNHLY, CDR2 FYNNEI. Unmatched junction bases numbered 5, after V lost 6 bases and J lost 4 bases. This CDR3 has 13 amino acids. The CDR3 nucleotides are TGTGCCAGCAGCCTGGACAGGAGCTATGGCTACACCTTC. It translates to CASSLDRSYGYTF.

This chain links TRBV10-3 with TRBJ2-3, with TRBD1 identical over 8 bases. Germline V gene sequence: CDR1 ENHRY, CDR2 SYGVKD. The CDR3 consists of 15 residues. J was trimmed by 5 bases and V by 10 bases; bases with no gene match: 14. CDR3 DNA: TGTGCCAGCCAGGGGGCCGACTCCGGGGGAGATACGCAGTATTTT. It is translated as CASQGADSGGDTQYF.

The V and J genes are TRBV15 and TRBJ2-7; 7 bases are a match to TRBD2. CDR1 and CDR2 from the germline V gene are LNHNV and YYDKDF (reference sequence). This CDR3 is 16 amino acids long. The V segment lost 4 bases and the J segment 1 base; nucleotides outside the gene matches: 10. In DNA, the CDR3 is TGTGCCACCAGCACAGGCGGGAGCTTTAATTCCTACGAGCAGTACTTC. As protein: CATSTGGSFNSYEQYF.

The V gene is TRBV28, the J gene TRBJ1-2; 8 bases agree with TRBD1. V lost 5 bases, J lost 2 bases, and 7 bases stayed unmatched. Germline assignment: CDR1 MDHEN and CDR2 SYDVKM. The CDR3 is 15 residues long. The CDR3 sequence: CASSKRDRGNYGYTF. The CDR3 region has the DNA TGTGCCAGCAGTAAGCGCGACAGGGGAAACTATGGCTACACCTTC.

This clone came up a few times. The CDR3 spells CASSFRDRAYEQYF. In DNA, the CDR3 is TGTGCCAGCAGCTTTCGGGACAGGGCATACGAGCAGTACTTC. The chain recombines TRBV7-2 with TRBJ2-7; 9 bases align to TRBD1. With V trimmed by 3 bases and J by 4 bases, 4 bases remained unmatched. Germline V gene lookup returns CDR1 SGHTA and CDR2 FQGNSA. The CDR3 length is 14 residues.

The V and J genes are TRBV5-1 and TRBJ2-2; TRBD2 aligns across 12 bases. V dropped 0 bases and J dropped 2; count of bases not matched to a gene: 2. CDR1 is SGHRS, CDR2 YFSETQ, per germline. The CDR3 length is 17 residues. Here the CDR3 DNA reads TGCGCCAGCAGCTTGGAACTAGCGGGGGGAAACACCGGGGAGCTGTTTTTT. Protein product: CASSLELAGGNTGELFF.

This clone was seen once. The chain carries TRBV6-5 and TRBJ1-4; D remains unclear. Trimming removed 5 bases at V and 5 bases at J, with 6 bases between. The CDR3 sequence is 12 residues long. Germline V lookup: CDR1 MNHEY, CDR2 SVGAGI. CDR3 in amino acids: CASSSSNEKLFF. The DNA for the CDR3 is TGTGCCAGCAGTAGCTCGAATGAAAAACTGTTTTTT.

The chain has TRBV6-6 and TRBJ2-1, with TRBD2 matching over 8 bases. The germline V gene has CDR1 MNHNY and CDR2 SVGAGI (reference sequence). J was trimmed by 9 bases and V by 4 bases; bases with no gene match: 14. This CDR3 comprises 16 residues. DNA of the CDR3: TGTGCCAGCAGTTCATCCGGGACTAGTGAGGGGGGTGAGCAGTTCTTC. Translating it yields CASSSSGTSEGGEQFF.

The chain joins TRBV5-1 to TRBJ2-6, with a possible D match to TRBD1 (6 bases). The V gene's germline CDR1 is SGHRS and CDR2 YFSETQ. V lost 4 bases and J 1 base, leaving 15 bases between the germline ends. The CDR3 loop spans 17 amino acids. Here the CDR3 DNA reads TGCGCCAGCAGCGACGCGCAACAGGGATCTGGGGCCAACGTCCTGACTTTC. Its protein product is CASSDAQQGSGANVLTF.

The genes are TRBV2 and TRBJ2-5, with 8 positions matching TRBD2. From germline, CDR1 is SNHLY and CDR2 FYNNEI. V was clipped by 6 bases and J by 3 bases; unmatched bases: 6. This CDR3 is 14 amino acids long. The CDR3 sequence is CASRQTSVEETQYF. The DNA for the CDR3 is TGTGCCAGCAGGCAGACTAGCGTGGAAGAGACCCAGTACTTC.

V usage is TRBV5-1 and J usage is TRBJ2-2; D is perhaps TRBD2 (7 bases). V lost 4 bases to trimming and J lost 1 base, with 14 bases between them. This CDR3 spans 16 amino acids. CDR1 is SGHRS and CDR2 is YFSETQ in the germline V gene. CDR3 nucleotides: TGCGCCAGCAGCGCCCTCGGGGGGCAGAACACCGGGGAGCTGTTTTTT. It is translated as CASSALGGQNTGELFF.

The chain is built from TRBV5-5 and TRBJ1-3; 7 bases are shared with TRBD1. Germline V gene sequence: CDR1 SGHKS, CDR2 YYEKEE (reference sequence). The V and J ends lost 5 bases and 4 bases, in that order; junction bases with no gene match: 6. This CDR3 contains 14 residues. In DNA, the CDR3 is TGTGCCAGCAGTCGTACAGGGGTAGGAAACACCATATATTTT. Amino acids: CASSRTGVGNTIYF.